This paragraph reports one T cell receptor beta chain. Germline CDR1 and CDR2: SGHRS and YFSETQ. The CDR3 is 14 residues long. The V end was cut by 5 bases, the J end by 7 bases, with 15 bases between. Per the original data handling: By means of reference gene primer amplification, nucleated cell counts were estimated. Clones were sequenced by immunoSEQ multiplex PCR, and TCRdb holds only the in-frame ones, with some missing. The V and J calls and the clone size are those of that table, but D and trimming were determined from the DNA. Among under 300,000 clones, approximately 86% were seen once, and the ten largest hold roughly 4.9%. This sample was taken from a study of blood T cell repertoires in COVID-19. On the study more broadly: Researchers got acute and convalescent COVID-19 samples from the United States, Italy and Spain. PBMCs, B-cell-depleted T cells, or T cells were the source of the cDNA or gDNA that made up the material.

Sequencing was carried out using peripheral blood. This receptor was taken from a woman older than 75 with active or convalescent COVID-19. The genes are TRBV5-1 and TRBJ2-2; a weak D match, TRBD2 (5 bases). Written as DNA, the CDR3 is TGCGCCAGCAGTGATCCCCGAGGGAACGGGGAGCTGTTTTTT. Amino acids: CASSDPRGNGELFF.